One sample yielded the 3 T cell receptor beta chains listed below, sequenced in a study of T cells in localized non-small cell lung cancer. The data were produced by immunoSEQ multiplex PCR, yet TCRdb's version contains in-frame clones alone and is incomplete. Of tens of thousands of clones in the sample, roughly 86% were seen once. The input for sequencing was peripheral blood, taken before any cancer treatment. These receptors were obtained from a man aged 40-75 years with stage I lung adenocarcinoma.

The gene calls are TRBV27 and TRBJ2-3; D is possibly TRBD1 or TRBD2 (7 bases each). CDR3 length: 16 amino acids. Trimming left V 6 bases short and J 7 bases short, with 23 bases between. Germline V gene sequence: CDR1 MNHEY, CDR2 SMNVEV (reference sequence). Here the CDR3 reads CASSYESRRGGNTQYF. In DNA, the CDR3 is TGTGCCAGCAGCTACGAGTCTCGCAGGGGGGGAAATACGCAGTATTTT.

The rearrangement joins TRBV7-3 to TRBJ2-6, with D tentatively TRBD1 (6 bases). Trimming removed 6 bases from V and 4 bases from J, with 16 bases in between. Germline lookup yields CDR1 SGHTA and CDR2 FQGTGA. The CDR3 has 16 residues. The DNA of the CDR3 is TGTGCCAGCAGTGGGGGCAGGGAGACCGGGGCCAACGTCCTGACTTTC. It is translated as CASSGGRETGANVLTF. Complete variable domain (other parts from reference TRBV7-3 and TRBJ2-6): GAGVSQTPSNKVTEKGKYVELRCDPISGHTALYWYRQSLGQGPEFLIYFQGTGAADDSGLPNDRFFAVRPEGSVSTLKIQRTERGDSAVYLCASSGGRETGANVLTFGAGSRLTVL.

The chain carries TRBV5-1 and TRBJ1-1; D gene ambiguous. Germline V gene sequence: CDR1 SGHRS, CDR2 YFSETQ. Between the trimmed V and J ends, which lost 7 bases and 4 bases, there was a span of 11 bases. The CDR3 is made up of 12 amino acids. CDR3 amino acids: CASRMDGTEAFF. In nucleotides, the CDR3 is TGCGCCAGCCGAATGGACGGCACTGAAGCTTTCTTT.